Listed below are T cell receptor beta chains from one sample, sequenced in a study of T cells in narcolepsy. Method: immunoSEQ multiplex PCR; TCRdb's copy keeps in-frame clones and lacks some. The profile shows about 34,000 clones, just under 80% of them singletons. What was sequenced was CD45RA- memory CD4+ T cells from PBMCs. All receptors derive from a human donor with narcolepsy. Both conserved end residues are part of each CDR3. D genes are given only for firm matches. Expanded clones are given a class, and other clones once, few, many or no size at all.

CDR3 protein: CASSPFNGGVYF
CDR3 DNA: TGTGCCAGCAGCCCCTTCAATGGGGGGGTCTACTTC
D gene: TRBD2
V gene: TRBV14
clone size: .
J gene: TRBJ2-7

CDR3 protein: CASSPPFSGSKRSYNEQFF
CDR3 DNA: TGTGCCAGCTCACCACCATTTAGCGGGAGTAAACGGTCCTACAATGAGCAGTTCTTC
D gene: TRBD2
V gene: TRBV18
clone size: .
J gene: TRBJ2-1

CDR3 protein: CASSKRGQETQYF
CDR3 DNA: TGTGCCAGCAGTAAGAGAGGCCAAGAGACCCAGTACTTC
D gene: .
V gene: TRBV6-5
clone size: .
J gene: TRBJ2-5

CDR3 protein: CASTFGGSQTQYF
CDR3 DNA: TGTGCCAGCACTTTTGGGGGGAGCCAGACCCAGTACTTC
D gene: .
V gene: TRBV6-1
clone size: once
J gene: TRBJ2-5

CDR3 protein: CASSFAGAKYNEQFF
CDR3 DNA: TGTGCCAGCAGCTTCGCGGGAGCTAAATACAATGAGCAGTTCTTC
D gene: TRBD2
V gene: TRBV7-2
clone size: .
J gene: TRBJ2-1

CDR3 protein: CASSFSGGKDTQYF
CDR3 DNA: TGTGCCAGCAGCTTTAGTGGGGGTAAAGATACGCAGTATTTT
D gene: .
V gene: TRBV7-8
clone size: .
J gene: TRBJ2-3

CDR3 protein: CAWNPGGSYGYTF
CDR3 DNA: TGTGCCTGGAACCCGGGAGGGAGCTATGGCTACACCTTC
D gene: .
V gene: TRBV30
clone size: .
J gene: TRBJ1-2

CDR3 protein: CASSEALSGTVLTGELFF
CDR3 DNA: TGTGCCAGCAGTGAAGCGCTTTCTGGGACAGTACTCACCGGGGAGCTGTTTTTT
D gene: TRBD1
V gene: TRBV2
clone size: .
J gene: TRBJ2-2

CDR3 protein: CASSLEPTGGNEKLFF
CDR3 DNA: TGCGCCAGCAGCTTGGAGCCCACAGGGGGCAATGAAAAACTGTTTTTT
D gene: TRBD1
V gene: TRBV5-1
clone size: .
J gene: TRBJ1-4

CDR3 protein: CASSLGGLGGMSSYNSPLHF
CDR3 DNA: TGTGCCAGCAGCTTAGGGGGGTTGGGGGGCATGAGCTCCTATAATTCACCCCTCCACTTT
D gene: .
V gene: TRBV7-8
clone size: .
J gene: TRBJ1-6

CDR3 protein: CASSRDRGGNTEAFF
CDR3 DNA: TGCGCCAGCAGCCGCGATCGAGGGGGGAACACTGAAGCTTTCTTT
D gene: .
V gene: TRBV5-1
clone size: .
J gene: TRBJ1-1

CDR3 protein: CASKGQEEPQHF
CDR3 DNA: TGTGCCTCTAAAGGGCAGGAGGAGCCCCAGCATTTT
D gene: .
V gene: TRBV30
clone size: .
J gene: TRBJ1-5

CDR3 protein: CASRSGVAVITDTQYF
CDR3 DNA: TGTGCCAGTAGAAGCGGGGTAGCGGTGATCACAGATACGCAGTATTTT
D gene: TRBD2
V gene: TRBV19
clone size: .
J gene: TRBJ2-3

CDR3 protein: CASSFMGQHYGYTF
CDR3 DNA: TGTGCCAGCAGCTTCATGGGACAGCACTATGGCTACACCTTC
D gene: TRBD1
V gene: TRBV5-5
clone size: .
J gene: TRBJ1-2

CDR3 protein: CASNLIGTGAGGYTF
CDR3 DNA: TGTGCCAGCAACCTCATCGGGACAGGGGCGGGTGGCTACACCTTC
D gene: TRBD1
V gene: TRBV6-6
clone size: .
J gene: TRBJ1-2

CDR3 protein: CASSQAGQGIYGYTF
CDR3 DNA: TGCGCCAGCAGCCAAGCCGGGCAGGGGATTTACGGCTACACCTTC
D gene: .
V gene: TRBV4-1
clone size: .
J gene: TRBJ1-2

CDR3 protein: CASSEERPNTEAFF
CDR3 DNA: TGTGCCAGCAGTGAAGAACGGCCCAACACTGAAGCTTTCTTT
D gene: .
V gene: TRBV6-1
clone size: .
J gene: TRBJ1-1

CDR3 protein: CASSIRTGAGETQYF
CDR3 DNA: TGCGCCAGCAGCATAAGGACAGGGGCGGGAGAGACCCAGTACTTC
D gene: TRBD1
V gene: TRBV5-1
clone size: few
J gene: TRBJ2-5

CDR3 protein: CASSPTGGRSYEQYF
CDR3 DNA: TGTGCCAGCAGTCCAACAGGGGGGCGATCCTACGAGCAGTACTTC
D gene: TRBD1
V gene: TRBV28
clone size: .
J gene: TRBJ2-7